These 28 T cell receptor beta chains were sequenced from one sample in a study of T-cell memory formation after mild COVID-19. TCRdb ran MiXCR on the 5' RACE reads and lists one entry per CDR3 protein. The sample has roughly 180,000 distinct CDR3 sequences, 11% seen once. The sample consisted of PBMCs or a T cell subset sorted from them (not recorded which). The source of these receptors is a young man who had mild COVID-19 (a few samples of this study predate the infection). Cell type and time point are not known.

There are many counts of this clonotype. The chain is built from TRBV29-1 and TRBJ2-5; D call uncertain. Trimming stripped 6 bases from V and 0 bases from J, with 11 bases between. This CDR3 has 13 amino acids. Germline V gives CDR1 SQVTM, CDR2 ANQGSEA. The CDR3 DNA follows: TGCAGCGTCGGACCCCGATACCAAGAGACCCAGTACTTC. Protein product: CSVGPRYQETQYF.

In its sample, this clonotype was seen a few times. The J gene is TRBJ2-3, the V gene TRBV12-3 or TRBV12-4, with unresolved D. This CDR3 comprises 14 residues. Trimming pared 3 bases from V and 7 bases from J, leaving 14 bases between. Here the CDR3 reads CASSFESGPYTQYF. The DNA of the CDR3 is TGTGCCAGCAGTTTTGAGTCTGGGCCCTATACGCAGTATTTT.

This clonotype was recorded a few times. The V gene is TRBV4-2, the J gene TRBJ1-1; TRBD1 might be the D (6 bases). V was clipped by 0 bases and J by 0 bases, with 17 bases between them. Germline lookup yields CDR1 LGHNA and CDR2 YNFKEQ. This CDR3 is built from 18 residues. CDR3 in amino acids: CASSQDLQGGTLNTEAFF. The DNA for the CDR3 is TGTGCCAGCAGCCAAGATCTGCAAGGGGGGACTCTGAACACTGAAGCTTTCTTT.

This clonotype was counted many times. The chain combines TRBV7-2 with TRBJ2-5, with D maybe TRBD1 (6 bases). The CDR3 runs to 13 residues. With 4 bases removed from V and 6 bases from J, the gap between germline ends came to 12 bases. Germline-derived CDR1 and CDR2 are SGHTA and FQGNSA. The CDR3 nucleotides are TGTGCCAGCAGCTCGACAGGAGTCCAGACCCAGTACTTC. It is translated as CASSSTGVQTQYF. The variable domain in full, with the rest retrieved from reference TRBV7-2 and TRBJ2-5, is GAGVSQSPSNKVTEKGKDVELRCDPISGHTALYWYRQSLGQGLEFLIYFQGNSAPDKSGLPSDRFSAERTGGSVSTLTIQRTQQEDSAVYLCASSSTGVQTQYFGPGTRLLVL.

The sample holds many counts of this clonotype. The chain is built from TRBV5-1 and TRBJ2-5; the D gene is possibly TRBD1 (5 bases). Between the trimmed V and J ends, which lost 3 bases and 1 base, there was a span of 13 bases. From germline, CDR1 is SGHRS and CDR2 YFSETQ. The CDR3 has 15 amino acids. Here the CDR3 DNA reads TGCGCCAGCAGCTCGACGACAGTCACCCAAGAGACCCAGTACTTC. Encoded protein: CASSSTTVTQETQYF.

This clonotype was detected many times. A junction boundary mismatches the germline segment, possibly from a read error. CDR3 loop: CASSLAGGLETQYF. The CDR3 bases are TGTGCCAGCAGTTTAGCGGGGGGGCTGGAGACCCAGTACTTC. The V and J genes are TRBV7-2 and TRBJ2-5, with 11 nucleotides matching TRBD2. This CDR3 has 14 amino acids. Germline CDR1 and CDR2: SGHTA and FQGNSA.

This clonotype was seen many times. This chain uses TRBV6-6 with TRBJ1-5; D gene ambiguous. In germline, CDR1 is MNHNY, CDR2 SVGAGI (reference sequence). Trimming cost V 4 bases and J 6 bases, with 7 bases left between them. The CDR3 consists of 12 residues. DNA of the CDR3: TGTGCCAGCAGTTGGGGAGGTCAGCCCCAGCATTTT. Residues: CASSWGGQPQHF.

V is TRBV7-8 and J is TRBJ1-4; D might be TRBD1 (5 bases). Germline CDR1 reads SGHVS; CDR2 reads FQNEAQ. The V gene lost 5 bases and the J gene lost 5 bases, with 24 bases spanning the gap. This CDR3 is built from 18 residues. The CDR3: CASSPRQSRSLQNEKLFF. In DNA, the CDR3 is TGTGCCAGCAGCCCCCGACAGAGTCGTAGCCTTCAAAATGAAAAACTGTTTTTT. Full variable domain (remainder filled in from reference TRBV7-8 and TRBJ1-4): GAGVSQSPRYKVAKRGQDVALRCDPISGHVSLFWYQQALGQGPEFLTYFQNEAQLDKSGLPSDRFFAERPEGSVSTLKIQRTQQEDSAVYLCASSPRQSRSLQNEKLFFGSGTQLSVL.

Many counts were recorded for this clonotype. The genes are TRBV5-1 and TRBJ2-7; D is uncertain. Germline V gene lookup returns CDR1 SGHRS and CDR2 YFSETQ. Trimming took 8 bases from V and 3 from J, leaving 18 bases between them. The CDR3 extends over 14 amino acids. The CDR3 nucleotides are TGCGCCAGTGCAGGAAACGAGGCGCTCTACGAGCAGTACTTC. Its protein is CASAGNEALYEQYF.

The rearrangement links TRBV29-1 to TRBJ2-2, with D perhaps matching TRBD1 (6 bases). Germline CDR1 is SQVTM and CDR2 is ANQGSEA. This CDR3 comprises 13 residues. V was shortened by 8 bases and J by 1 base, with 11 bases between the two germline ends. The CDR3 DNA reads as TGCAGCATATACAGGGAGAACACCGGGGAGCTGTTTTTT. Its protein product is CSIYRENTGELFF.

This clonotype was recorded a few times. The gene calls are TRBV7-9 and TRBJ2-2; D may be TRBD1 (6 bases). This CDR3 is built from 16 residues. CDR1 is SEHNR and CDR2 is FQNEAQ in the germline V gene (reference sequence). V lost 1 base and J lost 0, with 9 bases in between. CDR3 coding DNA: TGTGCCAGCAGCTTAGGACAGGCCGCGAACACCGGGGAGCTGTTTTTT. Protein sequence: CASSLGQAANTGELFF. Combining the CDR3 with reference TRBV7-9 and TRBJ2-2 gives the whole variable domain DTGVSQNPRHKITKRGQNVTFRCDPISEHNRLYWYRQTLGQGPEFLTYFQNEAQLEKSRLLSDRFSAERPKGSFSTLEIQRTEQGDSAMYLCASSLGQAANTGELFFGEGSRLTVL.

The gene calls are TRBV7-8 and TRBJ2-3, with a weak D call TRBD2 (7 bases). Per germline, CDR1 SGHVS and CDR2 FQNEAQ. Trimming pared 4 bases from V and 5 bases from J, leaving 19 bases between. The CDR3 has 16 residues. CDR3 sequence: CASSSDRGAGGDTQYF. In nucleotides, the CDR3 is TGTGCCAGCAGCTCTGATCGGGGGGCGGGTGGAGATACGCAGTATTTT.

The chain links TRBV5-1 to TRBJ2-7, with 10 bases lining up with TRBD1. The CDR3 spans 13 residues. Germline assignment: CDR1 SGHRS and CDR2 YFSETQ. The trim removed 4 bases at V and 10 bases at J, leaving 8 bases unmatched. CDR3 protein: CASSTGQGSGQYF. CDR3 nucleotide sequence: TGCGCCAGCAGCACGGGACAGGGGAGCGGACAGTACTTC.

This chain joins TRBV3-1 and TRBJ2-5; 10 bases are shared with TRBD1. V was pared by 3 bases and J by 1 base, with 5 bases of the junction left unmatched. The CDR3 covers 16 residues. The germline V gene has CDR1 LGHDT and CDR2 YNNKEL (reference sequence). CDR3 in amino acids: CASSHRGQGIQETQYF. CDR3 nucleotides: TGTGCCAGCAGCCACCGGGGACAGGGGATCCAAGAGACCCAGTACTTC.

The genes are TRBV25-1 and TRBJ2-7; unclear D gene. The CDR3 sequence is 12 residues long. Trimming stripped 5 bases from V and 1 base from J, with 6 bases between. The germline V gene has CDR1 MGHDK and CDR2 SYGVNS. The CDR3 coding sequence is TGTGCCAGCAGTATGGATTCCTACGAGCAGTACTTC. Amino acid sequence: CASSMDSYEQYF.

The rearrangement links TRBV18 to TRBJ1-5; a possible D gene is TRBD1 (6 bases). The V gene's germline CDR1 is KGHSH and CDR2 LQKENI. V was cut by 0 bases and J by 4 bases, with 10 bases left in between. The CDR3 loop spans 15 amino acids. This CDR3 is CASSPPPGANQPQHF. The CDR3 DNA reads as TGTGCCAGCTCACCACCTCCAGGGGCAAATCAGCCCCAGCATTTT.

This sequence joins TRBV4-3 and TRBJ2-3, with 10 bases identical to TRBD2. The V and J ends lost 4 bases and 6 bases, in that order; junction bases with no gene match: 16. CDR3 length: 18 residues. Germline V gene data show CDR1 as LGHNA and CDR2 as YSLEER. The DNA of the CDR3 is TGCGCCAGCAGCCCCGCGTTTGGAGCGGGGGGGCGTTCCGATACGCAGTATTTT. As protein: CASSPAFGAGGRSDTQYF.

The chain couples TRBV20-1 to TRBJ1-4; D might be TRBD1 (6 bases). CDR1 is DFQATT and CDR2 is SNEGSKA in the germline V gene (reference sequence). The CDR3 runs 15 residues. The V end lost 0 bases, the J end lost 8 bases, and 16 bases lay between the germline ends. CDR3 sequence (DNA): TGCAGTGCTAGAGATTGGGACAAAACCCCAGAAAAACTGTTTTTT. It codes for CSARDWDKTPEKLFF.

This clonotype has a handful of counts. The chain employs TRBV4-2 and TRBJ2-6; TRBD1 is a possible D gene (5 bases). V gave up 4 bases and J gave up 4 bases, with 14 bases separating them. Per the germline V gene, CDR1 is LGHNA and CDR2 is YNFKEQ. The CDR3 contains 16 residues. In DNA form, the CDR3 reads TGTGCCAGCAGCCCACAGGTTCTCAGAGGGGCCAACGTCCTGACTTTC. Translation gives CASSPQVLRGANVLTF.

A few counts support this clonotype. V and J are TRBV5-1 and TRBJ2-1, with 9 bases that match TRBD2. The CDR3 has 14 residues. V shed 8 bases and J 4 bases; nucleotides not matched to a gene: 7. Germline V gives CDR1 SGHRS, CDR2 YFSETQ. CDR3 residues: CARLSGGQYNEQFF. DNA for the CDR3: TGCGCCAGACTGAGCGGGGGGCAATACAATGAGCAGTTCTTC.

This clonotype came up a few times. This sequence joins TRBV10-3 and TRBJ2-7; no clear D gene. The V end was cut by 5 bases, the J end by 0 bases, with 2 bases between. Germline assignment: CDR1 ENHRY and CDR2 SYGVKD. The CDR3 is 11 amino acids. The CDR3 loop reads CAISPSYEQYF. The CDR3 bases are TGTGCCATCAGTCCCTCCTACGAGCAGTACTTC.

Here the CDR3 reads CASSLEGGQTYEQYF. CDR3 bases: TGTGCCAGCAGCTTAGAGGGGGGACAGACCTACGAGCAGTACTTC. This sequence joins TRBV7-2 and TRBJ2-7; the D gene is possibly TRBD1 (7 bases). The CDR3 extends over 15 amino acids. Germline V CDR1 and CDR2: SGHTA, FQGNSA. V shed 1 base and J shed 2 bases, with 12 bases lying between them.

This clonotype was picked up many times. This chain connects TRBV7-2 to TRBJ2-1, with TRBD1 matching 10 bases. The CDR3 is 15 residues long. The germline V gene encodes CDR1 SGHTA and CDR2 FQGNSA. The V and J ends lost 5 bases and 4 bases, in that order; junction bases with no gene match: 5. Written as DNA, the CDR3 is TGTGCCAGCAGCCGCGACAGGGGGCGATACAATGAGCAGTTCTTC. Protein: CASSRDRGRYNEQFF. The whole variable domain, remainder taken from reference TRBV7-2 and TRBJ2-1, is GAGVSQSPSNKVTEKGKDVELRCDPISGHTALYWYRQSLGQGLEFLIYFQGNSAPDKSGLPSDRFSAERTGGSVSTLTIQRTQQEDSAVYLCASSRDRGRYNEQFFGPGTRLTVL.

The sample holds a few counts of this clonotype. The V gene is TRBV7-2, the J gene TRBJ2-7, with TRBD1 matching 8 bases. This CDR3 region has 16 residues. CDR1 is SGHTA, CDR2 FQGNSA, per germline. Trimming cost V 1 base and J 3 bases; bases outside gene matches: 8. The CDR3 protein is CASSLEGTGQGYEQYF. CDR3 sequence (DNA): TGTGCCAGCAGCTTAGAAGGGACAGGACAGGGCTACGAGCAGTACTTC. The full variable domain, in which reference TRBV7-2 and TRBJ2-7 provide the parts outside the CDR3, is GAGVSQSPSNKVTEKGKDVELRCDPISGHTALYWYRQSLGQGLEFLIYFQGNSAPDKSGLPSDRFSAERTGGSVSTLTIQRTQQEDSAVYLCASSLEGTGQGYEQYFGPGTRLTVT.

This clonotype was seen a few times. The CDR3 DNA follows: TGTGCCAGCAGCGTACAGGGTGCTGAAGCTTTCTTT. Protein: CASSVQGAEAFF. The chain carries TRBV9 and TRBJ1-1, with D possibly matching TRBD1 (5 bases). Trimming took off 1 base at V and 6 bases at J, with 7 bases between the two ends. The CDR3 spans 12 residues. Germline assignment: CDR1 SGDLS and CDR2 YYNGEE.

This chain joins TRBV7-2 and TRBJ2-5; the D gene is possibly TRBD1 (6 bases). This CDR3 is 19 amino acids long. The germline gives CDR1 SGHTA, CDR2 FQGNSA. The ends were cut back, 6 bases at V and 0 bases at J, with 26 bases in the middle. CDR3 protein: CASRGQRDTKGSDQETQYF. As DNA, the CDR3 is TGTGCCAGCAGAGGGCAGAGGGACACGAAAGGGTCGGACCAAGAGACCCAGTACTTC.

This clonotype showed up just a few times. The genes are TRBV2 and TRBJ1-1; no reliable D call. CDR3 length: 15 residues. V was pared by 2 bases and J by 0 bases, with 10 bases between. Germline assignment: CDR1 SNHLY and CDR2 FYNNEI. The CDR3 here is CASSEYGSLNTEAFF. CDR3 bases: TGTGCCAGCAGTGAATACGGCAGTTTGAACACTGAAGCTTTCTTT.

The rearrangement links TRBV28 to TRBJ2-3; 9 bases match TRBD2. Unmatched junction bases numbered 5, after V lost 3 bases and J lost 4 bases. CDR1 MDHEN and CDR2 SYDVKM come from the germline V gene. This CDR3 is built from 15 residues. For the CDR3, the DNA is TGTGCCAGCAGTTTTCTTAGCGGGGGCGCAGATACGCAGTATTTT. This encodes CASSFLSGGADTQYF.